This TCR beta chain was obtained from a study of T cell repertoires in cytomegalovirus infection. Across the whole study: In public TCR beta signatures, there were indications of both CMV infection and matching HLA type.

TCRdb called the reads again in MiXCR, with one record for every CDR3 protein. The repertoire holds fewer than 550,000 distinct CDR3 sequences, with more than 25% as singletons. Findings and caveats of the study: CMV-specific HLA-C-restricted TCR beta clonotypes dominated the ex vivo response.

This clonotype was counted only a few times. Antigen specificity is unknown. With 1 base clipped from V and 3 bases from J, the junction kept 3 bases outside the gene matches. Germline V gene lookup returns CDR1 SGHDT and CDR2 YYEEEE. The CDR3 extends over 15 amino acids. This chain joins TRBV5-6 and TRBJ2-1, with 8 nucleotides matching TRBD2. The receptor was isolated from a human donor in good health (CMV status not recorded). Some clones in this sample may be carry-over from other donors' samples. Material for sequencing was PBMCs. CDR3 DNA: TGTGCCAGCAGCTTGTTTGCGGGAGGCTACAATGAGCAGTTCTTC. This codes for CASSLFAGGYNEQFF.